This T cell receptor beta chain was recorded in a study of blood T cell repertoires in COVID-19. For the study at large: The cDNA or gDNA used as material had been derived from T cells, B-cell-depleted T cells, or PBMCs.

Produced via immunoSEQ multiplex PCR; TCRdb's table is partial and in-frame only. The sample lists approximately 120,000 clones; roughly 83% were seen once. V shed 7 bases, J shed 8 bases, and the junction held 10 bases outside the gene matches. The CDR3 consists of 14 residues. CDR1 and CDR2 from the germline V gene are SGHRS and YFSETQ. The sequence was obtained from a woman aged 60-70 years with acute or convalescent COVID-19. The sequenced sample consisted of peripheral blood. The chain combines TRBV5-1 with TRBJ2-4, with 9 bases lining up with TRBD1. DNA of the CDR3: TGCGCCAGCCAGCCCGGGACAGGGTTGGACATTCAGTACTTC. It is translated as CASQPGTGLDIQYF. The entire variable domain, with the rest obtained from reference TRBV5-1 and TRBJ2-4, is as follows: KAGVTQTPRYLIKTRGQQVTLSCSPISGHRSVSWYQQTPGQGLQFLFEYFSETQRNKGNFPGRFSGRQFSNSRSEMNVSTLELGDSALYLCASQPGTGLDIQYFGAGTRLSVL.